The clone carrying this T cell receptor beta chain was observed a handful of times. The sample originates from a study of CD8+ T cells in alopecia areata. Investigators isolated RNA and reverse transcribed it into cDNA to act as the sequencing template. Repertoires were generated with immunoSEQ multiplex PCR, while TCRdb's copy carries only in-frame clones and drops some. Here the sample spans about 120,000 clones, about 59% being singletons. Treatment defined: oral pan-JAK inhibitor, 5-10 mg twice daily. The CDR3 is made up of 15 amino acids. Germline V lookup: CDR1 MNHEY, CDR2 SMNVEV (reference sequence). The V and J ends lost 5 bases and 3 bases, in that order; junction bases with no gene match: 9.

This sequence originates from a human donor with alopecia areata. This specimen consisted of CD8+ T cells sorted from blood, obtained at week 24, from a patient treated with tofacitinib. The rearrangement uses TRBV27 and TRBJ2-7; the match to TRBD2 covers 8 bases. This CDR3 reads CASSPQPGGIYEQYF. CDR3 DNA sequence: TGTGCCAGCAGTCCCCAACCGGGGGGGATCTACGAGCAGTACTTC.